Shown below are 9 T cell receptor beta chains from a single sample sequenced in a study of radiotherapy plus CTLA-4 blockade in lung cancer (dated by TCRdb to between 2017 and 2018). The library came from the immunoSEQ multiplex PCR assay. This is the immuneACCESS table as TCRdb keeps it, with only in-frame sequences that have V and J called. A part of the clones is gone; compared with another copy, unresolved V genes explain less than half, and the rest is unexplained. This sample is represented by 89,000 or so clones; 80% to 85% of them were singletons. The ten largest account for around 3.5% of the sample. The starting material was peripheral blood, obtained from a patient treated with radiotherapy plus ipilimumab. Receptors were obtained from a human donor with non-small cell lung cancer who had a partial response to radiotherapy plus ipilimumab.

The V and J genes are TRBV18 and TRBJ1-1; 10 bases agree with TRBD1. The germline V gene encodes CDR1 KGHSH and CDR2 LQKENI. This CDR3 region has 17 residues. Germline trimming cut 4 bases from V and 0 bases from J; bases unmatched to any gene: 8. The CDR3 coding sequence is TGTGCCAGCTCACTATCTCCCGGGACAGGGGTGAACACTGAAGCTTTCTTT. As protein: CASSLSPGTGVNTEAFF.

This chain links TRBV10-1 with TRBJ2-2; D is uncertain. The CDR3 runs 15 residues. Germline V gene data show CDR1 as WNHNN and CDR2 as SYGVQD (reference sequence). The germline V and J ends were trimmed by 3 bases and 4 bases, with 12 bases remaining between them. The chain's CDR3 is CASSDRRASTGELFF. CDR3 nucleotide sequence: TGCGCCAGCAGTGATCGTCGAGCAAGCACCGGGGAGCTGTTTTTT.

CDR3 nucleotide sequence: TGTGCCTGGGGGGGACAGGGTTCCTACGAGCAGTACTTC. This sequence encodes CAWGGQGSYEQYF. This chain links TRBV30 with TRBJ2-7; 9 nucleotides agree with TRBD1. V trimming: 5 bases; J trimming: 1 base; junction bases outside the gene matches: 3. The germline V gene encodes CDR1 GTSNPN and CDR2 SVGIG (reference sequence). CDR3 length: 13 amino acids.

CDR3 protein: CASSEGPGLAGFEQYF. The CDR3 DNA reads as TGTGCCAGCAGCGAGGGGCCGGGACTAGCGGGATTTGAGCAGTACTTC. The rearrangement uses TRBV9 and TRBJ2-7; 13 bases line up with TRBD2. The germline gives CDR1 SGDLS, CDR2 YYNGEE. The CDR3 loop spans 16 amino acids. Trimming took 3 bases from V and 7 from J; bases not matched to a gene: 10. The variable domain in full, with the rest retrieved from reference TRBV9 and TRBJ2-7, is DSGVTQTPKHLITATGQRVTLRCSPRSGDLSVYWYQQSLDQGLQFLIQYYNGEERAKGNILERFSAQQFPDLHSELNLSSLELGDSALYFCASSEGPGLAGFEQYFGPGTRLTVT.

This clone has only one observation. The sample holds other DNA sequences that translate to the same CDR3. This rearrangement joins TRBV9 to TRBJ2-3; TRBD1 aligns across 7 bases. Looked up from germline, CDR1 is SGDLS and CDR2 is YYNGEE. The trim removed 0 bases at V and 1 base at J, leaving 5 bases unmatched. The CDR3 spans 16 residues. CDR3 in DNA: TGTGCCAGCAGCGTAGGGGACAGACTCCGCACAGATACGCAGTATTTT. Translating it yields CASSVGDRLRTDTQYF.

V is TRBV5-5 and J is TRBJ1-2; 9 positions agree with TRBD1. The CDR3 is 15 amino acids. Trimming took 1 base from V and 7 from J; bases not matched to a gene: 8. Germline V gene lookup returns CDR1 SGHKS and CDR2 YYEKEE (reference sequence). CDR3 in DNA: TGTGCCAGCAGCTTGTCGCCGGGACAGGGCGTTGGCTACACCTTC. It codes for CASSLSPGQGVGYTF.

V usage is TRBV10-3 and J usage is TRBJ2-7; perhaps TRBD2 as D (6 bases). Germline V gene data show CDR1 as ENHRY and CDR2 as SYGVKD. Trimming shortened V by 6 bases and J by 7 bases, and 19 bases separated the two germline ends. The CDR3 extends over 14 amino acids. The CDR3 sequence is CAIRRTGASTEQYF. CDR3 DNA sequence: TGTGCCATCAGAAGGACGGGAGCCTCTACGGAGCAGTACTTC.

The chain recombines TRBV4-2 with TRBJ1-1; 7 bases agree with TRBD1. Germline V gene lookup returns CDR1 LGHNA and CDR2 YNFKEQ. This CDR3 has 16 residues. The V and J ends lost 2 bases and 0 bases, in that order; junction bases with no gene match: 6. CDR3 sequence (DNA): TGTGCCAGCAGCCAACCGTCAACAGGGGTGAACACTGAAGCTTTCTTT. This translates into CASSQPSTGVNTEAFF.

The CDR3 spells CASSLGASGTYEQYF. The CDR3 coding sequence is TGTGCCAGCAGCCTCGGGGCTAGCGGAACCTACGAGCAGTACTTC. J is TRBJ2-7 and V is TRBV7-2, with TRBD2 identical over 7 bases. With V trimmed by 5 bases and J by 2 bases, 9 bases remained unmatched. This CDR3 comprises 15 residues. Germline values: CDR1 SGHTA, CDR2 FQGNSA.